Below, 17 T cell receptor beta chains from the same sample are listed, as sequenced in a study of Graves' ophthalmopathy and Graves' hyperthyroidism. Amplification of TCR beta CDR3 regions used RNA transcripts. RT-PCR with HTBI primers came first, then second-round multiplex PCR. TCRdb recomputed calls from the multiplex PCR reads with MiXCR, one row per CDR3 protein. Found here are hundreds of thousands of distinct CDR3 sequences, roughly two fifths of them singletons; the top ten hold 3% to 3.5%. Sequenced sample: peripheral blood. These receptors originate from an adult man with Graves' ophthalmopathy.

V gene TRBV7-2 combines with J gene TRBJ1-1, with a possible D match to TRBD1 (5 bases). CDR1 and CDR2 from the germline V gene are SGHTA and FQGNSA. The length of the CDR3 is 16 residues. V dropped 4 bases and J dropped 0 bases, with 15 bases sitting between them. CDR3 protein: CASSSQVGVMNTEAFF. The CDR3 region has the DNA TGTGCCAGCAGCTCCCAAGTAGGGGTCATGAACACTGAAGCTTTCTTT.

This clonotype has a handful of counts. V usage is TRBV24-1 and J usage is TRBJ2-3, with a possible D match to TRBD1 (6 bases). The CDR3 covers 14 residues. Trimming removed 7 bases from V and 0 bases from J, with 10 bases in between. Germline V gene lookup returns CDR1 KGHDR and CDR2 SFDVKD. The CDR3: CATRTGTSTDTQYF. For the CDR3, the DNA is TGTGCCACCAGAACCGGGACAAGCACAGATACGCAGTATTTT.

This clonotype was observed a few times. The chain links TRBV11-2 to TRBJ1-2; a possible D gene is TRBD1 (6 bases). The CDR3 is made up of 15 amino acids. Germline values: CDR1 SGHAT, CDR2 FQNNGV. Trimming took 1 base from V and 8 from J, leaving 17 bases between them. As DNA, the CDR3 is TGTGCCAGCAGCTTAGGCCAGGGGAGGTTGAGCGGCTACACCTTC. Translation gives CASSLGQGRLSGYTF.

The V and J genes are TRBV29-1 and TRBJ2-6; 9 nucleotides match TRBD1. Germline V CDR1 and CDR2: SQVTM, ANQGSEA. V shed 0 bases, J shed 2 bases, and the junction held 5 bases outside the gene matches. The CDR3 contains 17 residues. The CDR3 reads CSVEDDRDRAGANVLTF. The CDR3 DNA reads TGCAGCGTTGAAGATGACCGGGACAGGGCTGGGGCCAACGTCCTGACTTTC.

This clonotype occurred a few times. Possible read error: a much larger clone is one base away. V usage is TRBV5-6 and J usage is TRBJ1-2; 9 nucleotides match TRBD1. Per germline, CDR1 SGHDT and CDR2 YYEEEE. The CDR3 sequence is 14 residues long. CDR3 region: CASSQRRTGEGCTF. CDR3 bases: TGTGCCAGCAGCCAGCGCCGGACAGGGGAAGGCTGCACCTTC.

This clonotype was seen at least ten times. The chain couples TRBV2 to TRBJ2-7, with 9 positions matching TRBD1. This CDR3 has 15 amino acids. J gave up 3 bases and V 4 bases, and 7 bases lay outside the gene matches. Germline CDR1 reads SNHLY; CDR2 reads FYNNEI. CDR3 region: CASSAPGTGLYEQYF. CDR3 coding DNA: TGTGCCAGCAGTGCCCCCGGGACAGGGCTCTACGAGCAGTACTTC.

The chain employs TRBV9 and TRBJ2-1; 10 nucleotides line up with TRBD2. The CDR3 consists of 15 residues. Germline CDR1 reads SGDLS; CDR2 reads YYNGEE. With 5 bases clipped from V and 3 bases from J, the junction kept 5 bases outside the gene matches. This CDR3 reads CASRAGTSDYNEQFF. CDR3 in DNA: TGTGCCAGCAGAGCCGGGACTAGCGACTACAATGAGCAGTTCTTC.

This clonotype was observed many times. V usage is TRBV2 and J usage is TRBJ1-6; D gene ambiguous. CDR1 and CDR2 from the germline V gene are SNHLY and FYNNEI. This CDR3 is built from 13 residues. V shed 5 bases and J shed 5 bases, with 7 bases lying between them. DNA of the CDR3: TGTGCCAGCAGTACGCTGCATAATTCACCCCTCCACTTT. Translated: CASSTLHNSPLHF.

V gene TRBV7-9 combines with J gene TRBJ2-7, with D perhaps matching TRBD1 (5 bases). V lost 11 bases to trimming and J lost 1 base, with 12 bases between them. This CDR3 has 12 amino acids. In germline, CDR1 is SEHNR, CDR2 FQNEAQ (reference sequence). CDR3 in DNA: TGTGCCTGGAGCGACAGTTCCTACGAGCAGTACTTC. Translated, it gives CAWSDSSYEQYF.

For this clonotype: This may come from a read error, since a much larger clone is one base off. The J gene is TRBJ1-1, the V gene TRBV12-3 or TRBV12-4; D unclear. Trimming left V 2 bases short and J 7 bases short, with 8 bases between. The CDR3 is 12 residues long. The CDR3 sequence: CASSLWRIEAFF. As DNA, the CDR3 is TGTGCCAGCAGTTTATGGCGTATTGAAGCTTTCTTT.

This chain connects TRBV2 to TRBJ1-5, with unresolved D. V was clipped by 8 bases and J by 8 bases, with 13 bases between them. The CDR3 contains 12 residues. Germline V CDR1 and CDR2: SNHLY, FYNNEI. CDR3 nucleotide sequence: TGTGCCAGCCAGTGGGCGGGAGAGCCCCAGCATTTT. This gives the protein CASQWAGEPQHF.

Comment on this clonotype: This may come from a read error, since a much larger clone is one base off. The chain recombines TRBV29-1 with TRBJ1-1; D is unresolved. CDR1 is SQVTM and CDR2 is ANQGSEA in the germline V gene. The V end was cut by 5 bases, the J end by 1 base, with 5 bases between. The CDR3 has 11 residues. Here the CDR3 reads CSVLGNTEAFF. CDR3 bases: TGCAGCGTTCTGGGGAACACTGAAGCTTTCTTT.

CDR3 protein: CSALWQETQYF. The CDR3 DNA is TGCAGTGCGTTGTGGCAAGAGACCCAGTACTTC. The chain has TRBV20-1 and TRBJ2-5; D ambiguous. This CDR3 is built from 11 residues. Trimming left V 6 bases short and J 2 bases short, with 7 bases between. Germline CDR1 and CDR2: DFQATT and SNEGSKA (reference sequence).

This clonotype was detected a few times. At one end, the junction sequence differs from germline, possibly due to a read error. The chain joins TRBV7-7 to TRBJ2-2, with D maybe TRBD2 (7 bases). This CDR3 region has 17 residues. Germline CDR1 SSHAT, CDR2 FNYEAQ (reference sequence). The CDR3, as DNA: TGTGCTAGCAGCTTCGATATGGGGGGGCCCGACACCGGGGAGCTGTTTTTT. Its protein product is CASSFDMGGPDTGELFF.

This clonotype was seen repeatedly, ten times or more. This chain links TRBV12-5 with TRBJ1-1; 7 positions match TRBD1. Germline CDR1 LGHNT, CDR2 FRNRAP. CDR3 length: 12 residues. Trimming cost V 3 bases and J 7 bases; bases outside gene matches: 2. CDR3 in amino acids: CASGFNRGEAFF. The CDR3 DNA follows: TGTGCTAGTGGTTTCAACAGGGGTGAAGCTTTCTTT.

This clonotype was recorded a few times. The chain has TRBV12-3 or TRBV12-4 and TRBJ2-5, with TRBD2 identical over 10 bases. The junction had 11 bases not matched to a gene; V was cut back by 5 bases and J by 5 bases. This CDR3 is built from 16 residues. The CDR3 spells CASSPRAGGPKETQYF. In DNA form, the CDR3 reads TGTGCCAGCAGTCCTCGAGCGGGAGGGCCTAAGGAGACCCAGTACTTC.

This clonotype was seen many times. This chain connects TRBV5-1 to TRBJ2-7, with 8 bases fitting TRBD1. Looked up from germline, CDR1 is SGHRS and CDR2 is YFSETQ. This CDR3 is 15 amino acids long. V gave up 4 bases and J gave up 6 bases; unmatched junction bases: 12. The CDR3 coding sequence is TGCGCCAGCAGCGACGGACAGGGAGGTGTGGGCGAGCAGTACTTC. Translated: CASSDGQGGVGEQYF.